This TCR beta chain stems from a study of T cell responses to AZD1222 COVID-19 vaccine. Some clones are missing from TCRdb's copy, which holds only in-frame ones; the method was immunoSEQ multiplex PCR. There are 60,000 to 90,000 clones in the sample; more than 75% occur only once, and more than 15% lies in the top ten. Germline-derived CDR1 and CDR2 are SGHAT and FQNNGV. The CDR3 totals 16 residues. V shed 4 bases, J shed 0 bases, and the junction held 7 bases outside the gene matches. The rearrangement joins TRBV11-2 to TRBJ2-5; 8 positions match TRBD1. The source of this sequence is an adult who received the AZD1222 COVID-19 vaccine. Sample: peripheral blood, taken 28 days after the second AZD1222 dose. The CDR3 region is CASSSRTGRYQETQYF. The CDR3, as DNA: TGTGCCAGCAGCTCCCGGACAGGGCGGTACCAAGAGACCCAGTACTTC.